These 10 T cell receptor beta chains were sequenced from one sample in a study of T-cell memory formation after mild COVID-19. One entry per CDR3 protein results from TCRdb running MiXCR on the 5' RACE reads. The sample records under 200,000 distinct CDR3 sequences, roughly 11% being singletons. Sequenced material: PBMCs or a T cell subset sorted from them (not recorded which). Receptors were obtained from a young man who had mild COVID-19 (a few samples of this study predate the infection). Cell type and time point are not known.

The V and J genes are TRBV29-1 and TRBJ1-1; D perhaps matches TRBD1 (5 bases). V lost 7 bases and J lost 1, with 10 bases in between. This CDR3 comprises 12 residues. The germline CDR1 and CDR2 sequences are SQVTM and ANQGSEA. In DNA, the CDR3 is TGCAGCGCGGGGCAGGGGAACACTGAAGCTTTCTTT. Translation: CSAGQGNTEAFF.

The chain carries TRBV4-3 and TRBJ2-7; 10 bases map to TRBD1. From germline, CDR1 is LGHNA and CDR2 YSLEER. The CDR3 extends over 13 amino acids. J gave up 7 bases and V 2 bases, and 2 bases lay outside the gene matches. CDR3 sequence: CASSQRQGAEQYF. The CDR3 DNA follows: TGCGCCAGCAGCCAACGACAGGGGGCAGAGCAGTACTTC.

V gene TRBV11-2 combines with J gene TRBJ2-3; D remains ambiguous. The CDR3 has 18 amino acids. The germline V gene has CDR1 SGHAT and CDR2 FQNNGV. Trimming removed 4 bases at V and 2 bases at J, with 22 bases between. The CDR3 DNA reads TGTGCCAGCAGCTCGCGTGCGACCGCTACTCTTCACACAGATACGCAGTATTTT. Translating it yields CASSSRATATLHTDTQYF.

Turning to this clonotype: One end of the junction is discordant with germline, which a read error may explain. The chain carries TRBV7-9 and TRBJ1-1; D uncertain. This CDR3 region has 15 residues. The germline V gene has CDR1 SEHNR and CDR2 FQNEAQ (reference sequence). Here the CDR3 reads CASSPPGDGSTEDFF. Written as DNA, the CDR3 is TGTGCCAGCAGCCCCCCCGGGGATGGTAGCACTGAAGATTTCTTT.

This clonotype was found a few times. The chain couples TRBV7-2 to TRBJ2-5; D remains unclear. Germline lookup yields CDR1 SGHTA and CDR2 FQGNSA. This CDR3 is built from 14 residues. Trimming removed 1 base at V and 0 bases at J, with 6 bases between. The CDR3 region is CASSLVFNQETQYF. The CDR3 nucleotides are TGTGCCAGCAGCTTAGTTTTCAACCAAGAGACCCAGTACTTC.

This clonotype was found a few times. The V gene is TRBV21-1, the J gene TRBJ2-7; whether TRBD1, the table's D call, matches the DNA was not checked. TRBV21-1 is shown as a pseudogene. The CDR3 is 16 amino acids. CDR3 coding DNA: TGTGCCAGCAGCAAAGGAAAGGGACAGGGAACCTACGAGCAGTACTTC. It specifies CASSKGKGQGTYEQYF.

This clonotype was found a few times. The rearrangement joins TRBV20-1 to TRBJ2-4; 11 nucleotides line up with TRBD1. The CDR3 length is 14 residues. The germline CDR1 and CDR2 sequences are DFQATT and SNEGSKA (reference sequence). The V and J ends lost 5 bases and 8 bases, in that order; junction bases with no gene match: 8. The CDR3 protein is CSAQGTGGFDIQYF. DNA of the CDR3: TGCAGTGCTCAAGGGACAGGGGGATTTGACATTCAGTACTTC.

In its sample, this clonotype was seen a few times. The CDR3 is CASSVPGDPTDTQYF. The CDR3 nucleotides read TGTGCCAGCAGCGTCCCGGGGGACCCCACAGATACGCAGTATTTT. The chain employs TRBV6-5 and TRBJ2-3; weak D call: TRBD2 (6 bases). CDR1 MNHEY and CDR2 SVGAGI come from the germline V gene. V dropped 6 bases and J dropped 2 bases, with 15 bases sitting between them. This CDR3 has 15 residues.

By share of the sample, this clonotype is medium-sized (0.01 to 0.1%). The chain carries TRBV3-1 and TRBJ2-1; D is possibly TRBD2 (6 bases). Germline V CDR1 and CDR2: LGHDT, YNNKEL (reference sequence). V dropped 8 bases and J dropped 10 bases, with 12 bases sitting between them. This CDR3 is built from 11 residues. As DNA, the CDR3 is TGTGCCAGCTCGGGAAGCGGGGAGCAGTTCTTC. Translation gives CASSGSGEQFF.

The sample holds many counts of this clonotype. The chain recombines TRBV5-1 with TRBJ2-3; no clear D gene. Trimming removed 1 base at V and 0 bases at J, with 6 bases between. The CDR3 extends over 14 amino acids. Germline V gene lookup returns CDR1 SGHRS and CDR2 YFSETQ. The CDR3, as DNA: TGCGCCAGCAGCTTGACGCCCAGCACAGATACGCAGTATTTT. Amino acid sequence: CASSLTPSTDTQYF.